The 14 T cell receptor beta chains listed next were all sequenced from one sample in a study of blood T cell repertoires in COVID-19. This table comes from immunoSEQ multiplex PCR, and its TCRdb copy is limited to in-frame clones, with some not included. The table records 250,000 to 350,000 clones, 92% of them present only once. The specimen was PBMCs or T cells enriched from blood (not recorded which). The receptor set was obtained from a woman under 40 who had recovered from COVID-19.

The chain recombines TRBV18 with TRBJ2-5, with 7 bases lining up with TRBD1. With 6 bases clipped from V and 2 bases from J, the junction kept 6 bases outside the gene matches. Germline CDR1 reads KGHSH; CDR2 reads LQKENI. The CDR3 contains 14 residues. CDR3 sequence reads: CASSPGQTQETQYF. DNA of the CDR3: TGTGCCAGCTCTCCGGGACAGACACAAGAGACCCAGTACTTC.

The J gene is TRBJ2-5, the V gene TRBV7-4, with 8 bases lining up with TRBD2. The V and J ends lost 7 bases and 3 bases, in that order; junction bases with no gene match: 10. The CDR3 consists of 15 residues. The V gene's germline CDR1 is SGHVT and CDR2 SQSDAQ. The CDR3 is CASITSSGLKETQYF. The CDR3 bases are TGTGCCAGCATCACCTCTAGCGGGCTAAAAGAGACCCAGTACTTC.

This clone was counted a single time. The chain recombines TRBV7-9 with TRBJ2-1; 11 bases agree with TRBD2. CDR1 is SEHNR and CDR2 is FQNEAQ in the germline V gene (reference sequence). Unmatched junction bases numbered 2, after V lost 0 bases and J lost 4 bases. This CDR3 is built from 16 residues. CDR3 sequence: CASSLARTSGYNEQFF. The CDR3 bases are TGTGCCAGCAGCTTAGCCCGGACTAGCGGGTACAATGAGCAGTTCTTC.

The rearrangement joins TRBV30 to TRBJ2-6; 7 bases map to TRBD1. V shed 3 bases and J 2 bases; nucleotides not matched to a gene: 4. The germline CDR1 and CDR2 sequences are GTSNPN and SVGIG (reference sequence). The CDR3 is made up of 15 amino acids. In DNA, the CDR3 is TGTGCCTGGAGCCGAACAGGGGCTGGGGCCAACGTCCTGACTTTC. Translation gives CAWSRTGAGANVLTF.

The chain combines TRBV19 with TRBJ2-3; D possibly corresponds to TRBD2 (5 bases). The CDR3 totals 15 residues. Germline V gene data show CDR1 as LNHDA and CDR2 as SQIVND (reference sequence). V was clipped by 7 bases and J by 4 bases, with 18 bases between them. DNA of the CDR3: TGTGCCAGTAAAAGTCGAGGAGCGGCTTCAGATACGCAGTATTTT. It is translated as CASKSRGAASDTQYF.

CDR3 DNA sequence: TGTGCCAGTACCAGGTCAGTCCAAAGTCAGCCCCAGCATTTT. Its protein is CASTRSVQSQPQHF. V gene TRBV19 combines with J gene TRBJ1-5, with D uncertain. The germline V and J ends were trimmed by 7 bases and 6 bases, with 16 bases remaining between them. Germline V gene data show CDR1 as LNHDA and CDR2 as SQIVND (reference sequence). The length of the CDR3 is 14 residues.

This clone appeared once. The chain employs TRBV24-1 and TRBJ2-3; 7 bases map to TRBD1. The V gene end was trimmed by 4 bases and the J gene end by 6 bases; junction bases not matched to a gene: 6. Germline CDR1 and CDR2: KGHDR and SFDVKD. This CDR3 contains 14 residues. In DNA form, the CDR3 reads TGTGCCACCAGTGACCGACAGGGTAGGGATACGCAGTATTTT. Translating gives CATSDRQGRDTQYF.

This clone came up once. V gene TRBV10-3 combines with J gene TRBJ1-2; D perhaps matches TRBD1 (5 bases). The CDR3 contains 13 residues. Germline CDR1 is ENHRY and CDR2 is SYGVKD. Trimming took 2 bases from V and 8 from J, leaving 12 bases between them. The CDR3: CAISESGARGYTF. Here the CDR3 DNA reads TGTGCCATCAGTGAGAGTGGGGCGCGAGGCTACACCTTC.

This rearrangement joins TRBV9 to TRBJ1-2; D call uncertain. CDR3 size: 15 residues. Germline CDR1 SGDLS, CDR2 YYNGEE. Trimming removed 0 bases from V and 3 bases from J, with 12 bases in between. In DNA form, the CDR3 reads TGTGCCAGCAGCGTAGAATTACAGCCCCACTATGGCTACACCTTC. Translating it yields CASSVELQPHYGYTF. The variable domain in full, completed from reference TRBV9 and TRBJ1-2, reads DSGVTQTPKHLITATGQRVTLRCSPRSGDLSVYWYQQSLDQGLQFLIQYYNGEERAKGNILERFSAQQFPDLHSELNLSSLELGDSALYFCASSVELQPHYGYTFGSGTRLTVV.

J is TRBJ2-7 and V is TRBV11-2, with 7 nucleotides matching TRBD1. The CDR3 runs 15 residues. Losses at the gene ends were 5 bases for V and 2 bases for J; bases not matched to a gene: 9. CDR1 and CDR2 from the germline V gene are SGHAT and FQNNGV. CDR3 region: CASSEGAPPTYEQYF. The CDR3 region has the DNA TGTGCCAGCAGCGAGGGGGCGCCTCCGACCTACGAGCAGTACTTC.

In DNA, the CDR3 is TGTGCCAGCTCACCTTTCGAGGCAGGGACAAGCACAGATACGCAGTATTTT. Translated: CASSPFEAGTSTDTQYF. J is TRBJ2-3 and V is TRBV18; possible D gene TRBD1, 6 bases. The germline gives CDR1 KGHSH, CDR2 LQKENI. The V end lost 3 bases, the J end lost 0 bases, and 16 bases lay between the germline ends. The CDR3 consists of 17 residues.

CDR3 sequence: CASRRTGGEGTEAFF. The CDR3 nucleotides read TGTGCCAGCAGGAGGACAGGGGGTGAAGGCACTGAAGCTTTCTTT. The V gene is TRBV11-2, the J gene TRBJ1-1; 10 bases map to TRBD1. The CDR3 has 15 residues. V trimming: 6 bases; J trimming: 4 bases; junction bases outside the gene matches: 8. The germline CDR1 and CDR2 sequences are SGHAT and FQNNGV. Filled out from reference TRBV11-2 and TRBJ1-1, the complete variable domain reads EAGVAQSPRYKIIEKRQSVAFWCNPISGHATLYWYQQILGQGPKLLIQFQNNGVVDDSQLPKDRFSAERLKGVDSTLKIQPAKLEDSAVYLCASRRTGGEGTEAFFGQGTRLTVV.

V and J are TRBV7-9 and TRBJ2-5; D is possibly TRBD2 (5 bases). The CDR3 sequence is 13 residues long. Between the trimmed V and J ends, which lost 4 bases and 1 base, there was a span of 7 bases. CDR1 and CDR2 from the germline V gene are SEHNR and FQNEAQ (reference sequence). The CDR3, as DNA: TGTGCCAGCAGCTACGAGGGCCAAGAGACCCAGTACTTC. It specifies CASSYEGQETQYF. The variable domain in full, completed from reference TRBV7-9 and TRBJ2-5, reads DTGVSQNPRHKITKRGQNVTFRCDPISEHNRLYWYRQTLGQGPEFLTYFQNEAQLEKSRLLSDRFSAERPKGSFSTLEIQRTEQGDSAMYLCASSYEGQETQYFGPGTRLLVL.

This clone showed up just once. The rearrangement uses TRBV28 and TRBJ1-2; 8 bases match TRBD1. Germline CDR1 reads MDHEN; CDR2 reads SYDVKM. Trimming cost V 4 bases and J 7 bases; bases outside gene matches: 11. The CDR3 length is 15 residues. The CDR3 nucleotides read TGTGCCAGCAGTTCGTCCCCGACAGGGGTACTTGGCTACACCTTC. Translated: CASSSSPTGVLGYTF.